A selection of T cell receptor beta chains follows, all from one sample in a study of T-cell memory formation after mild COVID-19. TCRdb reprocessed the 5' RACE reads with MiXCR, giving one entry per CDR3 protein. The table lists around 430,000 distinct CDR3 sequences, 16% of them singletons. Input material: PBMCs or a T cell subset sorted from them (not recorded which). Receptor source: a man younger than 35 who had mild COVID-19 (a few samples of this study predate the infection). Cell type and time point are not known. The CDR3 runs from the conserved cysteine through the conserved F or W. D genes are given only for firm matches. Clone size, where shown, is once, few, many, or a class for clones that have expanded.

j_call	v_call	clone_size	d_call	cdr3_nt	cdr3_aa
TRBJ2-1	TRBV12-3/TRBV12-4	.	.	TGTGCCAGCAGTACCCGGACCGGCGAGCAGTTCTTC	CASSTRTGEQFF
TRBJ2-2	TRBV7-8	.	.	TGTGCCAGCAGCTCTGCCGCGGGCGGGGAGCTGTTTTTT	CASSSAAGGELFF
TRBJ2-3	TRBV7-3	.	TRBD2	TGTGCCAGCAGCTTAGTGGCGGGGGGTGGCGCAGATACGCAGTATTTT	CASSLVAGGGADTQYF
TRBJ1-1	TRBV4-1	.	.	TGCGCCAGCAGCCACCGCGGAGGAGACACTGAAGCTTTCTTT	CASSHRGGDTEAFF
TRBJ2-7	TRBV4-1	.	TRBD2	TGCGCCAGCAGCCAAAATGCCGGACTAGCGGGGGATTACGAGCAGTACTTC	CASSQNAGLAGDYEQYF
TRBJ2-3	TRBV12-3/TRBV12-4	few	TRBD2	TGTGCCAGCATCCCGAGGGGGCTAGCGGGGAGGCAGTATTTT	CASIPRGLAGRQYF
TRBJ1-4	TRBV5-5	few	TRBD1	TGTGCCAGCAGCTCCCAACCCGGGACAGGGGCTGAAAAACTGTTTTTT	CASSSQPGTGAEKLFF
TRBJ2-1	TRBV5-6	many	.	TGTGCCAGCAGCCCCTCCTTCCTCTACAATGAGCAGTTCTTC	CASSPSFLYNEQFF
TRBJ2-1	TRBV4-3	.	.	TGCGCCAGCAGCAGATATACGACCAATGAGCAGTTCTTC	CASSRYTTNEQFF
TRBJ2-1	TRBV20-1	few	TRBD2	TGCAGTGCTACCGCGCGAACGAGCGGGGGGAACAATGAGCAGTTCTTC	CSATARTSGGNNEQFF
TRBJ2-7	TRBV18	.	.	TGTGCCAGCTCAGAGTCCATTGGGGGTACCTACGAGCAGTACTTC	CASSESIGGTYEQYF
TRBJ2-2	TRBV7-9	.	.	TGTGCCAGCAGCCCCCGGGAGAGGGCCGTCGGGGAGCTGTTTTTT	CASSPRERAVGELFF
TRBJ1-2	TRBV29-1	few	.	TGCAGCGCGTCACCTACAGGGATCGGGGGCTACACCTTC	CSASPTGIGGYTF
TRBJ2-7	TRBV11-2	.	TRBD1	TGTGCCAGCAGCCGGGGACAGGGCTTTGACTACGAGCAGTACTTC	CASSRGQGFDYEQYF
TRBJ2-2	TRBV3-1	few	.	TGTGCCAGCAGCCAGCCTCCGGGCACCGGGGAGCTGTTTTTT	CASSQPPGTGELFF
TRBJ1-1	TRBV19	.	TRBD1	TGTGCCAGTAGTGGAATCGGGACAGTTAACACTGAAGCTTTCTTT	CASSGIGTVNTEAFF
TRBJ1-1	TRBV7-8	once	TRBD1	TGTGCCAGCAGGACAGGGGCCACTGAAGCTTTCTTT	CASRTGATEAFF
TRBJ1-5	TRBV7-9	.	TRBD1	TGTGCCAGCAGTCTAGGACAGGGGCTCAATCAGCCCCAGCATTTT	CASSLGQGLNQPQHF
TRBJ2-2	TRBV14	.	.	TGTGCCAGCAGCCAAGTTGGGGCGTTGGACGGGGAGCTGTTTTTT	CASSQVGALDGELFF
TRBJ2-3	TRBV7-2	few	TRBD1	TGTGCCAGCAGCCTCAGACAGGGGTCGACAGATACGCAGTATTTT	CASSLRQGSTDTQYF
TRBJ2-1	TRBV18	few	.	TGTGCCAGCTCATCCAGGGCAGCAGGCAATGAGCAGTTCTTC	CASSSRAAGNEQFF
TRBJ2-3	TRBV7-8	few	TRBD2	TGTGCCAGCAGCTTAAGACTAGCGGGATCTCCTAGCACAGATACGCAGTATTTT	CASSLRLAGSPSTDTQYF
TRBJ1-1	TRBV7-3	many	.	TGTGCCAGCAGCATCGATGTCGGCAGGAACACTGAAGCTTTCTTT	CASSIDVGRNTEAFF
TRBJ1-2	TRBV9	.	.	TGTGCCAGCAGGGACTCCGTGGGCTCGGCTTATGGCTACACCTTC	CASRDSVGSAYGYTF
TRBJ2-3	TRBV3-1	.	.	TGTGCCAGCAGCCAAGATGTAGTACGCACAGATACGCAGTATTTT	CASSQDVVRTDTQYF
TRBJ2-2	TRBV9	.	TRBD2	TGTGCCAGCAGCGTATCGGCTAGCGGGGGAATCGGGGAGCTGTTTTTT	CASSVSASGGIGELFF
TRBJ2-5	TRBV7-9	.	TRBD2	TGTGCCAGCAGCTTAATAGCGGGGCGTAAAGAGACCCAGTACTTC	CASSLIAGRKETQYF
TRBJ1-2	TRBV5-1	few	.	TGCGCCAGCAGCTTGTTCGATGGGGGCTCGCTAGCCGGCTACACCTTC	CASSLFDGGSLAGYTF
TRBJ2-6	TRBV10-3	.	.	TGTGCCACCTTCTTCCGAGCCTCTGGGGCCAACGTCCTGACTTTC	CATFFRASGANVLTF
TRBJ2-5	TRBV20-1	few	.	TGCAGTGCTAGAGCGGGCTGGCTACCCCTCCAAGAGACCCAGTACTTC	CSARAGWLPLQETQYF
TRBJ1-4	TRBV6-5	few	.	TGTGCCAGCAGTTACGTTAACGCAGGGACTGAAAAACTGTTTTTT	CASSYVNAGTEKLFF
TRBJ2-2	TRBV7-2	few	.	TGTGCCAGCCGTCCGGACAGGAACACCGGGGAGCTGTTTTTT	CASRPDRNTGELFF
TRBJ2-5	TRBV29-1	few	.	TGCAGCGTTGCACCAGGCGATAGCGTAAGGGAAGAGACCCAGTACTTC	CSVAPGDSVREETQYF
TRBJ1-4	TRBV29-1	many	.	TGCAGCGCATCACGCGGGGCAGGTGAAAAACTGTTTTTT	CSASRGAGEKLFF
TRBJ2-3	TRBV5-4	.	TRBD1	TGTGCCAGCAGCCCTAGCCAGGGGGCGGGAGATACGCAGTATTTT	CASSPSQGAGDTQYF
TRBJ2-3	TRBV19	few	.	TGTGCCAGTAGTATTGGGGACACGCAGTATTTT	CASSIGDTQYF
TRBJ2-2	TRBV4-1	.	.	TGCGCCAGCAGGGTTATTGGGAAGAGAGGGACCGGGGAGCTGTTTTTT	CASRVIGKRGTGELFF
TRBJ2-7	TRBV6-2/TRBV6-3	few	.	TGTGCCAGCTGTCAGGTGGGCTACTCCTACGAGCAGTACTTC	CASCQVGYSYEQYF
TRBJ1-2	TRBV5-1	few	TRBD1	TGCGCCAGCAGCTTTATGGACAGGGGGGAGGATGGCTACACCTTC	CASSFMDRGEDGYTF
TRBJ2-2	TRBV12-5	few	.	TGTGGCTCGACAGTCCCAAACACCGGGGAGCTGTTTTTT	CGSTVPNTGELFF
TRBJ1-1	TRBV7-9	few	TRBD1	TGTGCCAGCAGCTTCTCCAACAGGGGCACTGAAGCTTTCTTT	CASSFSNRGTEAFF
TRBJ1-2	TRBV25-1	.	.	TGTGCCAGCAGTGTGACCGATTCCTATAGTTCTGGCTATGGCTACACCTTC	CASSVTDSYSSGYGYTF
TRBJ1-5	TRBV6-6	few	.	TGTGCCAGCAGTAGTCCTCTTTGGGATCAGCCCCAGCATTTT	CASSSPLWDQPQHF
TRBJ2-1	TRBV11-2	.	TRBD2	TGTGCCAGCAGCTGGCGGGGCTTAGGACTAGCGGCCTACAATGAGCAGTTCTTC	CASSWRGLGLAAYNEQFF
TRBJ2-2	TRBV10-3	.	.	TGTGCCATCAGTAGAGACAGGAACACCGGGGAGCTGTTTTTT	CAISRDRNTGELFF
TRBJ1-5	TRBV7-2	.	.	TGTGCCAGCAGCTTCCGAACAGGGATTGGCAATCAGCCCCAGCATTTT	CASSFRTGIGNQPQHF
TRBJ1-1	TRBV18	.	TRBD1	TGTGCCAGCTCCCCACAGGGGATTGAAGCTTTCTTT	CASSPQGIEAFF
TRBJ2-5	TRBV6-2/TRBV6-3	.	.	TGTGCCACAGGGGCCCAGTACTTC	CATGAQYF
TRBJ2-5	TRBV4-1	.	.	TGCGCCAGCAGCCAACGTAGCGACTACTCCCCAGAGACCCAGTACTTC	CASSQRSDYSPETQYF
TRBJ2-5	TRBV5-1	many	.	TGCGCCAGCCCGGTAGAGACCCAGTACTTC	CASPVETQYF
TRBJ2-3	TRBV6-1	.	.	TGTGCCAGCAGTACCTCCGGGACACGGGAGAGCACAGATACGCAGTATTTT	CASSTSGTRESTDTQYF
TRBJ1-6	TRBV20-1	few	.	TGCAGTGCTAGACAGCCGAGTCTAAATTCACCCCTCCACTTT	CSARQPSLNSPLHF
TRBJ1-2	TRBV29-1	.	.	TGCAGCGTGGAAGGTCAAGAAAGGGTCGGCTACACCTTC	CSVEGQERVGYTF
TRBJ1-2	TRBV7-9	few	TRBD1	TGTGCCAGCAGCAACAGGGGAGCTAACTATGGCTACACCTTC	CASSNRGANYGYTF
TRBJ2-1	TRBV7-2	few	TRBD2	TGTGCCAGCAGTCCCAGGGGTAGCGGGGGGGCCCCCGATGAGCAGTTCTTC	CASSPRGSGGAPDEQFF
TRBJ1-5	TRBV28	.	.	TGTGCCAGCAGTTTATATACAGGGTACGGCAATCAGCCCCAGCATTTT	CASSLYTGYGNQPQHF
TRBJ2-3	TRBV7-2	.	.	TGTGCCAGCAGCTTAGATGGTTACGATACGCAGTATTTT	CASSLDGYDTQYF
TRBJ2-5	TRBV5-1	.	.	TGCGCCAGCAGCTTTTTAGGGGGGCCGAACAACCAAGAGACCCAGTACTTC	CASSFLGGPNNQETQYF